Presented here are 14 T cell receptor beta chains from one specimen sequenced in a study of T cell repertoires in cytomegalovirus infection. Via MiXCR, TCRdb re-called the reads, giving one row per CDR3 protein. Of over 250,000 distinct CDR3 sequences in the sample, roughly a fifth were seen once. The antigens of these receptors remain unknown. Sequencing was performed on cultured PBMCs, taken from culture after CMV antigen stimulation. The source is a human donor in good health (CMV status not recorded). Some clones in this sample may be carry-over from other donors' samples.

This chain uses TRBV5-1 with TRBJ1-4, with TRBD1 identical over 11 bases. The CDR3 loop spans 14 amino acids. Trimming at V came to 7 bases and at J to 3 bases, leaving 2 bases not matched to a gene. Germline CDR1 SGHRS, CDR2 YFSETQ. CDR3 bases: TGCGCCAGCGGGACAGGGGGTCCTAATGAAAAACTGTTTTTT. Its translation: CASGTGGPNEKLFF.

The table lists this clonotype with many counts. The gene calls are TRBV12-5 and TRBJ1-2; 7 positions match TRBD1. The CDR3 has 18 amino acids. Per germline, CDR1 LGHNT and CDR2 FRNRAP. Trimming removed 1 base from V and 3 bases from J; junction bases left unmatched: 14. The CDR3: CASGLASASRQGDYGYTF. CDR3 nucleotide sequence: TGTGCTAGTGGTTTGGCCTCCGCCTCCCGACAGGGCGACTATGGCTACACCTTC.

The sample holds many counts of this clonotype. This chain connects TRBV4-3 to TRBJ1-2; D ambiguous. Per the germline V gene, CDR1 is LGHNA and CDR2 is YSLEER. The CDR3 has 14 amino acids. With 1 base removed from V and 8 bases from J, the gap between germline ends came to 14 bases. The CDR3 DNA follows: TGCGCCAGCAGCCAAGGAAGGTCGGAGAACGGCTACACCTTC. Protein: CASSQGRSENGYTF.

The CDR3 DNA follows: TGTGCCAGTAGTACTATAGCGGGAAGGGTGGGTAGTGTCCCGAACACCGGGGAGCTGTTTTTT. Its protein product is CASSTIAGRVGSVPNTGELFF. The genes are TRBV19 and TRBJ2-2; 8 bases are a match to TRBD2. Per the germline V gene, CDR1 is LNHDA and CDR2 is SQIVND (reference sequence). Germline trimming cut 4 bases from V and 0 bases from J; bases unmatched to any gene: 19. The CDR3 spans 21 residues.

This rearrangement joins TRBV20-1 to TRBJ2-7; 8 nucleotides align to TRBD1. Germline values: CDR1 DFQATT, CDR2 SNEGSKA (reference sequence). The CDR3 loop spans 14 amino acids. CDR3 DNA sequence: TGCCCCGGGACAGGACAAAAATACTCCTACGAGCAGTACGTC. Protein product: CPGTGQKYSYEQYV.

This clonotype was counted only a few times. The rearrangement uses TRBV24-1 and TRBJ2-2; the D is unclear. The length of the CDR3 is 13 residues. Germline CDR1 KGHDR, CDR2 SFDVKD. V lost 1 base to trimming and J lost 7 bases, with 6 bases between them. The CDR3 nucleotides are TGTGCCACCAGTGATTTTGGACGCGGGGAGCTGTTTTTT. Its translation: CATSDFGRGELFF.

In this sample, this clonotype turned up a few times. The rearrangement links TRBV12-5 to TRBJ2-4; D tentatively fits TRBD1 or TRBD2 (6 bases each). The CDR3 covers 14 residues. Germline V gives CDR1 LGHNT, CDR2 FRNRAP. V lost 1 base to trimming and J lost 8 bases, with 12 bases between them. The CDR3 nucleotides read TGTGCTAGTGGTTTGGGGGCGGAGGGGGACATTCAGTACTTC. Amino acid sequence: CASGLGAEGDIQYF.

This clonotype was picked up a small number of times. V and J are TRBV28 and TRBJ2-1; 10 bases map to TRBD2. This CDR3 has 18 residues. Germline V lookup: CDR1 MDHEN, CDR2 SYDVKM. Trimming cost V 3 bases and J 6 bases; bases outside gene matches: 14. The CDR3 reads CASSFPLAGVKNGNEQFF. As DNA, the CDR3 is TGTGCCAGCAGTTTTCCCCTAGCGGGAGTTAAAAACGGCAATGAGCAGTTCTTC.

This clonotype was counted at least ten times. CDR3 amino acids: CASSLAGGPGNEQFF. CDR3 nucleotides: TGTGCCAGCAGTTTAGCGGGAGGGCCGGGGAATGAGCAGTTCTTC. V and J are TRBV28 and TRBJ2-1; 9 nucleotides align to TRBD2. CDR3 length: 15 residues. Germline assignment: CDR1 MDHEN and CDR2 SYDVKM. V lost 2 bases to trimming and J lost 7 bases; unmatched junction nucleotides: 6. Drawing the rest from reference TRBV28 and TRBJ2-1, the complete variable domain is DVKVTQSSRYLVKRTGEKVFLECVQDMDHENMFWYRQDPGLGLRLIYFSYDVKMKEKGDIPEGYSVSREKKERFSLILESASTNQTSMYLCASSLAGGPGNEQFFGPGTRLTVL.

The V and J genes are TRBV6-5 and TRBJ1-3; TRBD1 matches 7 bases. The J segment lost 8 bases and the V segment lost 6 bases, leaving 25 bases of the junction unmatched. This CDR3 has 19 residues. Germline assignment: CDR1 MNHEY and CDR2 SVGAGI. CDR3: CASRNGTAAFWVREDTIYF. The CDR3 coding sequence is TGTGCCAGCAGAAATGGGACAGCGGCATTTTGGGTCCGAGAAGACACCATATATTTT.

The chain combines TRBV2 with TRBJ2-1; the D call may be TRBD1 or TRBD2 (5 bases each). Per germline, CDR1 SNHLY and CDR2 FYNNEI. This CDR3 has 15 amino acids. The V and J ends lost 10 bases and 3 bases respectively, with 19 bases between them. The CDR3 loop is CAITLGALGYNEQFF. CDR3 bases: TGTGCCATCACCCTCGGGGCTTTGGGCTACAATGAGCAGTTCTTC.

The V and J genes are TRBV6-5 and TRBJ1-4, with no clear D. V was cut by 5 bases and J by 5 bases, with 9 bases left in between. The CDR3 loop spans 13 amino acids. CDR1 and CDR2 from the germline V gene are MNHEY and SVGAGI. The CDR3 sequence: CASSDYGNEKLFF. CDR3 DNA: TGTGCCAGCAGTGACTATGGAAATGAAAAACTGTTTTTT.

There are a few counts of this clonotype. V usage is TRBV4-1 and J usage is TRBJ1-2; 7 bases fit TRBD1. The V gene's germline CDR1 is MGHRA and CDR2 YSYEKL. CDR3 length: 15 residues. V lost 4 bases to trimming and J lost 6 bases; unmatched junction nucleotides: 11. The CDR3 region has the DNA TGCGCCAGCAGCCCCGTTGGGACAGACGCTCATGGCTACACCTTC. It translates to CASSPVGTDAHGYTF.

The rearrangement uses TRBV6-2 or TRBV6-3 and TRBJ2-1; TRBD2 matches 10 bases. After removal of 6 bases from V and 6 bases from J, the junction contained 11 bases not matched to a gene. The CDR3 consists of 16 residues. Germline V gene sequence: CDR1 MNHEY, CDR2 SVGEGT. The CDR3 sequence: CASSNSLAGVPNEQFF. CDR3 coding DNA: TGTGCCAGCAGCAATTCCCTAGCGGGAGTTCCCAATGAGCAGTTCTTC.